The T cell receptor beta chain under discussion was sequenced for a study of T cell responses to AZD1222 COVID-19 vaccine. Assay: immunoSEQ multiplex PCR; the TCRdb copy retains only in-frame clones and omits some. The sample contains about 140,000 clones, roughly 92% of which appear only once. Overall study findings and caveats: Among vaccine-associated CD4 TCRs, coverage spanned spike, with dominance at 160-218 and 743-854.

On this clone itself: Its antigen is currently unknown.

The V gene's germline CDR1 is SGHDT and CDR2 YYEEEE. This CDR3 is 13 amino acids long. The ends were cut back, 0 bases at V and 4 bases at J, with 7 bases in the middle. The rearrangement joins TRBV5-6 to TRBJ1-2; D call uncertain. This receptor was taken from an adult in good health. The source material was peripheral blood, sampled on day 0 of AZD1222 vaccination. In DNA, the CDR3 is TGTGCCAGCAGCTTGGACTCATTCTATGGCTACACCTTC. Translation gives CASSLDSFYGYTF. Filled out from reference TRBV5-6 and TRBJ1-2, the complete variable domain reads DAGVTQSPTHLIKTRGQQVTLRCSPKSGHDTVSWYQQALGQGPQFIFQYYEEEERQRGNFPDRFSGHQFPNYSSELNVNALLLGDSALYLCASSLDSFYGYTFGSGTRLTVV.